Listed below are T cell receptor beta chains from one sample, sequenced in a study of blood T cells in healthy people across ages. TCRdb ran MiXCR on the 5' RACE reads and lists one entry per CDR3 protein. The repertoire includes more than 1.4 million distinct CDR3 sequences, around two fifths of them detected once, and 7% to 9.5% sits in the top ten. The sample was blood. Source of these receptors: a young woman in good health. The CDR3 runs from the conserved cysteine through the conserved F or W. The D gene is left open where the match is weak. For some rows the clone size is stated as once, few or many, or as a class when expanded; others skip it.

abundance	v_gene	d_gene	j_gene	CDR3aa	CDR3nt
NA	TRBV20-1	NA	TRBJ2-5	CSAIKLPGTGVETQYF	TGCAGTGCTATTAAACTCCCCGGGACTGGCGTGGAGACCCAGTACTTC
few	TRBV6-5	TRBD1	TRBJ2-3	CASRRFGTGASYTQYF	TGTGCCAGCCGCCGATTCGGGACAGGGGCCAGCTATACGCAGTATTTT
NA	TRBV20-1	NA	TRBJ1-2	CSASRDITNNYGYTF	TGCAGTGCTTCCCGAGACATTACCAATAACTATGGCTACACCTTC
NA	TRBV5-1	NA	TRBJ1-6	CASSLGPRQPHSPLHF	TGCGCCAGCAGCTTGGGACCGAGGCAGCCCCATTCACCCCTCCACTTT
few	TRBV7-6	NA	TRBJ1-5	CASSLGWGWPSNQPQHF	TGTGCCAGCAGCTTAGGGTGGGGGTGGCCTTCCAATCAGCCCCAGCATTTT
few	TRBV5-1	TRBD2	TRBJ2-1	CASSLELADNNEQFF	TGCGCCAGCAGCTTGGAACTAGCGGATAACAATGAGCAGTTCTTC
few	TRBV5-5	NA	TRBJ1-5	CASSLDAGEGQPQHF	TGTGCCAGCAGCTTGGACGCAGGGGAGGGTCAGCCCCAGCATTTT
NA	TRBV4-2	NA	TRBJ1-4	CASSQDGRTFANEKLFF	TGTGCCAGCAGCCAAGATGGGCGGACATTCGCTAATGAAAAACTGTTTTTT
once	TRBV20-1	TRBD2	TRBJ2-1	CSATYRLADTSYNEQFF	TGCAGCGCTACTTACCGACTAGCGGATACATCCTACAATGAGCAGTTCTTC
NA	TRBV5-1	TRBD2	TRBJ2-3	CASSTSGSSSDTQYF	TGCGCCAGTTCCACGAGCGGGAGTTCATCAGATACGCAGTATTTT
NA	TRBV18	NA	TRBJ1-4	CASSLTRANEKLFF	TGTGCCAGCTCACTTACCCGGGCGAATGAAAAACTGTTTTTT
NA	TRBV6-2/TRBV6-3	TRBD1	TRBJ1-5	CASSSPGTGGRQPQHF	TGTGCCAGCAGTTCGCCGGGGACAGGGGGTCGGCAGCCCCAGCATTTT
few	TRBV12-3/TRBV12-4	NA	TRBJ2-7	CASSLAGTYNEQYF	TGTGCCAGCAGTTTAGCGGGGACCTACAATGAGCAGTACTTC
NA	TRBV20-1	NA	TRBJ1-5	CSARVGYSNQPQHF	TGCAGTGCTAGAGTGGGGTATAGCAATCAGCCCCAGCATTTT
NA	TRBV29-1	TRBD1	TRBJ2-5	CSVYQGAGTQYF	TGCAGCGTTTATCAGGGGGCAGGGACCCAGTACTTC
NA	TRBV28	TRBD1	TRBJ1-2	CASSGQGRHGYTF	TGTGCCAGCAGTGGACAGGGGAGGCATGGCTACACCTTC
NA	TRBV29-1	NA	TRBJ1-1	CSVSEGRAFF	TGCAGCGTGTCGGAGGGTCGGGCTTTCTTT
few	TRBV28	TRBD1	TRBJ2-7	CASGDRGLNEQYF	TGTGCCAGCGGGGACAGGGGGCTTAACGAGCAGTACTTC
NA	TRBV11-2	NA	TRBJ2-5	CASTGLSEQYF	TGTGCCAGTACAGGGTTGAGTGAGCAGTACTTC
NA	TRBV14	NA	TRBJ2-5	CASSQDWGPRETQYF	TGTGCCAGCAGCCAAGACTGGGGGCCGAGGGAGACCCAGTACTTC
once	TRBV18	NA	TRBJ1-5	CASSTSGYEPQHF	TGTGCCAGCTCAACCTCGGGGTACGAGCCCCAGCATTTT
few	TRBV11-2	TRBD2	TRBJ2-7	CASSPWLSGRGEQYF	TGTGCCAGCAGCCCGTGGTTAAGCGGGAGGGGGGAGCAGTACTTC
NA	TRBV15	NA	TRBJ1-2	CATSRDVTGNYGYTF	TGTGCCACCAGCAGAGATGTTACGGGGAACTATGGCTACACCTTC
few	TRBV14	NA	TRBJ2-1	CASSQVYQQFF	TGTGCCAGCAGCCAAGTTTACCAGCAGTTCTTC
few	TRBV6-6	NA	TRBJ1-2	CASRDNFNYGYTF	TGTGCCAGCCGGGACAACTTTAACTATGGCTACACCTTC
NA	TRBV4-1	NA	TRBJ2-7	CASSQDYGPGDEQYF	TGCGCCAGCAGCCAAGATTACGGACCGGGGGACGAGCAGTACTTC
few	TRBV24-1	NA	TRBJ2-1	CATRSGGSGYNEQFF	TGTGCCACCAGGTCGGGGGGCTCGGGTTACAATGAGCAGTTCTTC
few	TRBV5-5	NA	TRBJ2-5	CASTTGVQETQYF	TGTGCCAGCACCACCGGGGTCCAAGAGACCCAGTACTTC
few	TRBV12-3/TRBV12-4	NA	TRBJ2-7	CASSHGTWGEQYF	TGTGCCAGCAGTCATGGGACTTGGGGCGAGCAGTACTTC
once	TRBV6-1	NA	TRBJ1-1	CASSEGRGSLNMNTEAFF	TGTGCCAGCAGTGAGGGAAGGGGATCACTAAACATGAACACTGAAGCTTTCTTT
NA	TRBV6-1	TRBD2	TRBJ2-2	CASRLAISGGLTGELFF	TGTGCCAGCAGGCTAGCTATTTCGGGAGGTCTGACCGGGGAGCTGTTTTTT
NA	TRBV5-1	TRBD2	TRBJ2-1	CASSLPGGVYNEQFF	TGCGCCAGCAGCTTGCCGGGGGGGGTCTACAATGAGCAGTTCTTC
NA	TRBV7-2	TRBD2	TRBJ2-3	CASSREGLAGEGETDTQYF	TGTGCCAGCAGCCGTGAGGGACTAGCGGGAGAGGGGGAGACAGATACGCAGTATTTT
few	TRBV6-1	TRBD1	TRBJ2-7	CASTERTGAYEQYF	TGTGCCAGCACCGAGAGGACAGGTGCCTACGAGCAGTACTTC
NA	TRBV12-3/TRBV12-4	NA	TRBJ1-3	CASREHGTRNTIYF	TGTGCCAGCAGGGAACATGGGACAAGAAACACCATATATTTT
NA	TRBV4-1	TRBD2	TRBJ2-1	CASSQFSGGLNNEQFF	TGCGCCAGCAGCCAATTTTCGGGGGGACTGAACAATGAGCAGTTCTTC
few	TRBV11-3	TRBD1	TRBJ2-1	CASSLRDSSNEQFF	TGTGCCAGCAGCCTCCGGGACAGCAGTAATGAGCAGTTCTTC
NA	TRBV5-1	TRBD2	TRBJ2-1	CASSPQGGLAGENNEQFF	TGCGCCAGCAGCCCCCAGGGAGGACTAGCGGGGGAAAACAATGAGCAGTTCTTC
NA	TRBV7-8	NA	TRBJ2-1	CASSLDLGAWEQFF	TGTGCCAGCAGCTTAGATCTGGGGGCCTGGGAGCAGTTCTTC
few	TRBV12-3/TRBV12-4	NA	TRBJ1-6	CASSLAPISPLHF	TGTGCCAGCAGTCTCGCCCCGATTTCACCCCTCCACTTT
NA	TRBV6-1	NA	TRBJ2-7	CASSEKGLGGYEQYF	TGTGCCAGCAGTGAAAAGGGTCTAGGGGGCTACGAGCAGTACTTC
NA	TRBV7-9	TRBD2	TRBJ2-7	CASTQRVGGTYNEQYF	TGTGCCAGCACCCAAAGGGTCGGGGGGACCTACAATGAGCAGTACTTC
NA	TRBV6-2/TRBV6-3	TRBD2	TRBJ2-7	CASKVTAGGSYEQYF	TGTGCCAGCAAAGTGACAGCGGGGGGCTCCTACGAGCAGTACTTC
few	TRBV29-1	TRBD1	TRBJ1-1	CSVDRTGVNTEAFF	TGCAGCGTTGACCGAACAGGGGTTAACACTGAAGCTTTCTTT
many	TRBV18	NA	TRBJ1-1	CASSPGGNTEAFF	TGTGCCAGCAGCCCAGGAGGGAACACTGAAGCTTTCTTT
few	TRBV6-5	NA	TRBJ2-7	CASSAGLAFVYEQYF	TGTGCCAGCAGTGCCGGACTGGCCTTTGTTTACGAGCAGTACTTC
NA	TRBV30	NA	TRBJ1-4	CAWNQPGTTNEKLFF	TGTGCCTGGAACCAACCCGGGACCACTAATGAAAAACTGTTTTTT
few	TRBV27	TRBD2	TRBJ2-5	CASSSRTSGRYNEQYF	TGTGCCAGCAGTTCCCGGACTAGCGGGAGGTACAATGAGCAGTACTTC
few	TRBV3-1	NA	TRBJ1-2	CASSQDYGGNYGYTF	TGTGCCAGCAGCCAAGATTACGGGGGCAACTATGGCTACACCTTC
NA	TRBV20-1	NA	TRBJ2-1	CSARDQGEGSYNEQFF	TGCAGTGCTAGAGATCAGGGGGAGGGGTCCTACAATGAGCAGTTCTTC
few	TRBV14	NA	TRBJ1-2	CASSQDQADPYGYTF	TGTGCCAGCAGCCAAGACCAAGCAGACCCCTATGGCTACACCTTC
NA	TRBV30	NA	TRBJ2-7	CAWSLVDYEQYF	TGTGCCTGGAGTTTGGTAGATTACGAGCAGTACTTC
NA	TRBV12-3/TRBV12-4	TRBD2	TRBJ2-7	CASSWGLAAGEQYF	TGTGCCAGCAGTTGGGGACTAGCGGCGGGAGAGCAGTACTTC
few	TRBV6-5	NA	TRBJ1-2	CASRAQGANYGYTF	TGTGCCAGCAGGGCGCAGGGAGCTAACTATGGCTACACCTTC
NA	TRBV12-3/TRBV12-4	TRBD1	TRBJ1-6	CASIRQGADSPLHF	TGTGCCAGCATCAGACAGGGGGCGGATTCACCCCTCCACTTT
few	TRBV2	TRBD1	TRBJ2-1	CASNGQALNEQFF	TGTGCCAGCAACGGACAGGCGCTTAATGAGCAGTTCTTC
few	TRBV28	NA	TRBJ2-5	CASGLYKETQYF	TGTGCCAGCGGTTTGTATAAAGAGACCCAGTACTTC
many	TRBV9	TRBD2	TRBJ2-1	CASSGGGAFYNEQFF	TGTGCCAGCAGCGGCGGGGGGGCCTTCTACAATGAGCAGTTCTTC